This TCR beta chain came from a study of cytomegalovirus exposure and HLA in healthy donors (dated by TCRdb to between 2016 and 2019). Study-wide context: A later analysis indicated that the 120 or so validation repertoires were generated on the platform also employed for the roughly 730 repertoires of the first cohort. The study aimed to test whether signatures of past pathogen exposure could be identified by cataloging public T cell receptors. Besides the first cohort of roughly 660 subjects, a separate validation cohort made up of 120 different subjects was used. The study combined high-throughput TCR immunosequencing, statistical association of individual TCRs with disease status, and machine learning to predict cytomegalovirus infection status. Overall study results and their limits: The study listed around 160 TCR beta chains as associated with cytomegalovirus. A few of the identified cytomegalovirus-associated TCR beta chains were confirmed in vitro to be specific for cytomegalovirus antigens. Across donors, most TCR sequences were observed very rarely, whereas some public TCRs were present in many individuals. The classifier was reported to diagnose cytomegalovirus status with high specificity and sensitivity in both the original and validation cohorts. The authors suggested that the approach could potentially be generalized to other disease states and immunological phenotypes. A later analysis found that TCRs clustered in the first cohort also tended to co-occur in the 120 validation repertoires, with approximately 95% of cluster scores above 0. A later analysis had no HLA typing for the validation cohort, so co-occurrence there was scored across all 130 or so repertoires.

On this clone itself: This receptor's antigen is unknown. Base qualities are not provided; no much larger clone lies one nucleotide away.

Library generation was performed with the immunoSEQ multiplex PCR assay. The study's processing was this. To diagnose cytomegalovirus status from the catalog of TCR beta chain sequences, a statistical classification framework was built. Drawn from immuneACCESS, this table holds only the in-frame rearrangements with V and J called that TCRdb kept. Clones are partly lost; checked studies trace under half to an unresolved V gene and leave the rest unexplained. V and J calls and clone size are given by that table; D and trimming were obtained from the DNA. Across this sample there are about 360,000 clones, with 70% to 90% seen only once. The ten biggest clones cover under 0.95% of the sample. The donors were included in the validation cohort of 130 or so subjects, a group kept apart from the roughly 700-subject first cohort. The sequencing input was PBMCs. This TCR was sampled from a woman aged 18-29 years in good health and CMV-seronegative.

The DNA reads TGTGCCAGTAGTATAGTCGGGGGAGGGTCCTACAATGAGCAGTTCTTC. Its protein product is CASSIVGGGSYNEQFF. The chain is assembled from TRBV19 and TRBJ2-1, with 7 bases matching TRBD2. The germline V and J ends show losses of 1 base and 1 base respectively, and no gene match explains 4 bases of the junction. The CDR3, from cysteine to phenylalanine, totals 16 residues. The CDR3 DNA has 48 bases and is translated from base 1. The germline V gene (reference sequence) gives CDR1 as LNHDA and CDR2 as SQIVND.